This T cell receptor beta chain came from a study of identical twins. This clonotype was observed a few times. Each CDR3 protein is one row after TCRdb ran MiXCR on the 5' RACE reads. The repertoire holds about 890,000 distinct CDR3 sequences, with 9% to 15% as singletons. The ends lost 5 bases at V and 4 bases at J; junction bases unmatched: 6. The CDR3 has 15 residues. Germline CDR1 SGHAT, CDR2 FQNNGV. These data also featured in a second study, about yellow fever vaccine responses in identical twins.

The sequence came from a woman aged 18-29 years in good health. Material for sequencing was PBMCs. The chain has TRBV11-2 and TRBJ2-3; 10 bases align to TRBD1. CDR3 nucleotide sequence: TGTGCCAGCAGCGCAGGGACAGGGGTTGCAGATACGCAGTATTTT. Its protein product is CASSAGTGVADTQYF.